Shown below are 29 T cell receptor beta chains from a single sample sequenced in a study of shared clonotypes between healthy human individuals (dated by TCRdb to about 2020). Library preparation employed the immunoSEQ multiplex PCR assay. TCRdb re-hosts the immuneACCESS table, in-frame sequences only. Its copies lack some clones; in the studies checked, an unresolved V gene accounts for under half of them, and the cause for the rest is not known. The sample table shows 2 million or so clones, and roughly 94% are seen once. Around 0.13% of the sample rests with the top ten. Specimen: naive CD4+ T cells sorted from blood. The sample's cell subset or site label, decoded: CD45RA+ positively selected. These receptor sequences come from a young man in good health.

This clone was counted a single time. The rearrangement joins TRBV7-8 to TRBJ2-2; a weak D match, TRBD2 (6 bases). The CDR3 totals 16 residues. Trimming removed 5 bases at V and 1 base at J, with 14 bases between. Germline assignment: CDR1 SGHVS and CDR2 FQNEAQ. The CDR3, as DNA: TGTGCCAGCAGCCCGCTAGGGACTCTGAACACCGGGGAGCTGTTTTTT. Translated: CASSPLGTLNTGELFF.

The chain uses TRBV11-2 and TRBJ1-2; no firm D call. The CDR3 loop spans 15 amino acids. Germline assignment: CDR1 SGHAT and CDR2 FQNNGV. V lost 5 bases and J 0 bases, leaving 13 bases between the germline ends. CDR3 region: CASSPLGEANYGYTF. CDR3 DNA sequence: TGTGCCAGCAGCCCCCTCGGTGAGGCTAACTATGGCTACACCTTC.

This clone appeared a few times. The chain carries TRBV11-2 and TRBJ1-6, with D hard to call. Germline values: CDR1 SGHAT, CDR2 FQNNGV. The CDR3 length is 13 residues. The ends were cut back, 5 bases at V and 10 bases at J, with 12 bases in the middle. Here the CDR3 DNA reads TGTGCCAGCAGCGTAGCTATCCTCTCACCCCTCCACTTT. The encoded protein is CASSVAILSPLHF.

The chain employs TRBV28 and TRBJ2-1, with a tentative D call TRBD1 (6 bases). The CDR3 is made up of 16 amino acids. CDR1 is MDHEN and CDR2 is SYDVKM in the germline V gene. The V gene lost 7 bases and the J gene lost 0 bases, with 16 bases spanning the gap. CDR3 in DNA: TGTGCCAGCAATGGGGCAGGGGCGAGCTCCTACAATGAGCAGTTCTTC. This translates into CASNGAGASSYNEQFF. The full variable domain, rest sourced from reference TRBV28 and TRBJ2-1, is DVKVTQSSRYLVKRTGEKVFLECVQDMDHENMFWYRQDPGLGLRLIYFSYDVKMKEKGDIPEGYSVSREKKERFSLILESASTNQTSMYLCASNGAGASSYNEQFFGPGTRLTVL.

The V and J genes are TRBV4-3 and TRBJ2-3; 9 bases fit TRBD2. CDR3 length equals 16 residues. The ends lost 0 bases at V and 5 bases at J; junction bases unmatched: 6. CDR1 is LGHNA and CDR2 is YSLEER in the germline V gene. CDR3 DNA: TGCGCCAGCAGCCAAGATTTTCTAGCGGGACAAGATACGCAGTATTTT. The encoded protein is CASSQDFLAGQDTQYF.

This clone has a single count. J is TRBJ1-3 and V is TRBV5-1; D not certain. CDR1 is SGHRS and CDR2 is YFSETQ in the germline V gene. The CDR3 has 16 residues. V dropped 7 bases and J dropped 0 bases, with 17 bases sitting between them. The CDR3 DNA is TGCGCCAGCCCGCGTCCGGGAATATTCTCTGGAAACACCATATATTTT. Translation gives CASPRPGIFSGNTIYF.

The chain couples TRBV27 to TRBJ1-6; TRBD1 agrees at 8 bases. Germline V CDR1 and CDR2: MNHEY, SMNVEV (reference sequence). The CDR3 runs 17 residues. Trimming took 4 bases from V and 7 from J; bases not matched to a gene: 12. This CDR3 is CASSSPKTGDRNSPLHF. The CDR3 DNA is TGTGCCAGCAGTTCTCCCAAGACAGGGGACAGGAATTCACCCCTCCACTTT.

For this clone: This same CDR3 is encoded by further DNA sequences in the sample. V usage is TRBV7-6 and J usage is TRBJ2-5, with D tentatively TRBD1 (6 bases). Trimming left V 1 base short and J 5 bases short, with 8 bases between. The CDR3 is 13 amino acids. CDR1 and CDR2 from the germline V gene are SGHVS and FNYEAQ. As DNA, the CDR3 is TGTGCCAGCAGCTTAGGTCAGGGGGAGACCCAGTACTTC. Translating gives CASSLGQGETQYF.

J is TRBJ1-6 and V is TRBV5-1; TRBD1 matches at 10 bases. The germline CDR1 and CDR2 sequences are SGHRS and YFSETQ. The CDR3 contains 18 residues. Trimming at V came to 0 bases and at J to 7 bases, leaving 10 bases not matched to a gene. The DNA of the CDR3 is TGCGCCAGCAGCTTGGAACTAGCGGGACAGGGGTTGAATTCACCCCTCCACTTT. Amino acid sequence: CASSLELAGQGLNSPLHF.

V is TRBV4-3 and J is TRBJ2-1, with 12 bases aligning to TRBD2. The CDR3 consists of 16 residues. Unmatched junction bases numbered 4, after V lost 4 bases and J lost 3 bases. Germline V gene data show CDR1 as LGHNA and CDR2 as YSLEER. CDR3 sequence (DNA): TGCGCCAGCAGCCGAGGACTAGCGGGAATCTACAATGAGCAGTTCTTC. It translates to CASSRGLAGIYNEQFF.

V usage is TRBV9 and J usage is TRBJ1-2; 9 bases agree with TRBD1. This CDR3 has 15 residues. The germline V gene encodes CDR1 SGDLS and CDR2 YYNGEE. J gave up 1 base and V 7 bases, and 8 bases lay outside the gene matches. The CDR3: CASGGTGKFNYGYTF. The CDR3, as DNA: TGTGCCAGCGGAGGGACAGGGAAATTTAACTATGGCTACACCTTC.

Regarding this clone: The sample has other DNA sequences that encode this CDR3 too. The CDR3 here is CASSLFTEAFF. The CDR3 region has the DNA TGTGCCAGCAGTTTATTCACAGAAGCTTTCTTT. The chain links TRBV28 to TRBJ1-1; D gene ambiguous. The ends were cut back, 1 base at V and 8 bases at J, with 5 bases in the middle. In germline, CDR1 is MDHEN, CDR2 SYDVKM. The CDR3 is 11 amino acids.

For the CDR3, the DNA is TGTGCCACCGGGACTAGCGGGAGACAAGAGACCCAGTACTTC. This translates into CATGTSGRQETQYF. The V gene is TRBV10-3, the J gene TRBJ2-5, with 14 nucleotides matching TRBD2. CDR3 size: 14 residues. J was trimmed by 2 bases and V by 10 bases; bases with no gene match: 3. The V gene's germline CDR1 is ENHRY and CDR2 SYGVKD.

The chain has TRBV19 and TRBJ2-7; 9 bases match TRBD1. Losses at the gene ends were 7 bases for V and 6 bases for J; bases not matched to a gene: 10. Germline assignment: CDR1 LNHDA and CDR2 SQIVND (reference sequence). This CDR3 comprises 14 residues. DNA of the CDR3: TGTGCCAGTAATCGAGGGACAGGGTTCGGCGAGCAGTACTTC. Its protein product is CASNRGTGFGEQYF.

The gene calls are TRBV5-4 and TRBJ2-5, with 13 nucleotides matching TRBD2. V trimming: 0 bases; J trimming: 0 bases; junction bases outside the gene matches: 5. Germline CDR1 SGHNT, CDR2 YYREEE (reference sequence). The CDR3 is 18 amino acids. The CDR3: CASSLGLAGGTNQETQYF. CDR3 DNA sequence: TGTGCCAGCAGCTTGGGACTAGCGGGAGGTACTAACCAAGAGACCCAGTACTTC.

This chain uses TRBV30 with TRBJ2-4; 9 nucleotides align to TRBD1. CDR1 and CDR2 (germline): GTSNPN, SVGIG (reference sequence). The CDR3 extends over 14 amino acids. Trimming took 3 bases from V and 9 from J; bases not matched to a gene: 9. CDR3 residues: CAWRPSRQGGIQYF. CDR3 DNA: TGTGCCTGGAGGCCGTCCCGACAGGGGGGCATTCAGTACTTC.

The genes are TRBV2 and TRBJ2-2; D uncertain. CDR3 length equals 13 residues. Germline loops: CDR1 SNHLY, CDR2 FYNNEI. V lost 7 bases and J 3 bases, leaving 9 bases between the germline ends. CDR3 protein: CASNTEYTGELFF. CDR3 DNA sequence: TGTGCCAGCAATACTGAATACACCGGGGAGCTGTTTTTT.

Of note for this clone: Other DNA sequences from this sample encode an identical CDR3 as well. V gene TRBV9 combines with J gene TRBJ1-5; D gene unclear. This CDR3 spans 13 amino acids. V was pared by 3 bases and J by 1 base, with 5 bases between. The germline gives CDR1 SGDLS, CDR2 YYNGEE. CDR3 region: CASSGASNQPQHF. In DNA, the CDR3 is TGTGCCAGCAGCGGGGCCAGCAATCAGCCCCAGCATTTT. The whole variable domain, remainder taken from reference TRBV9 and TRBJ1-5, is DSGVTQTPKHLITATGQRVTLRCSPRSGDLSVYWYQQSLDQGLQFLIQYYNGEERAKGNILERFSAQQFPDLHSELNLSSLELGDSALYFCASSGASNQPQHFGDGTRLSIL.

As regards this clone: Within the sample, other DNA sequences also encode this same CDR3. V and J are TRBV30 and TRBJ2-7; the match to TRBD1 covers 8 bases. V gave up 0 bases and J gave up 7 bases; unmatched junction bases: 2. The CDR3 contains 12 residues. Germline V gene data show CDR1 as GTSNPN and CDR2 as SVGIG (reference sequence). The CDR3 nucleotides read TGTGCCTGGAGTGTAGGACAGGGTGAGCAGTACTTC. Translating gives CAWSVGQGEQYF.

The CDR3 spells CAWSTSGGQPQHF. DNA for the CDR3: TGTGCCTGGAGTACGTCAGGGGGACAGCCCCAGCATTTT. This chain connects TRBV30 to TRBJ1-5; 7 bases align to TRBD1. The CDR3 is made up of 13 amino acids. CDR1 is GTSNPN and CDR2 is SVGIG in the germline V gene (reference sequence). With V trimmed by 2 bases and J by 7 bases, 5 bases remained unmatched.

The chain recombines TRBV11-3 with TRBJ2-7; D call uncertain. Deletions cut 2 bases from V and 0 bases from J, with 8 bases between. Germline V CDR1 and CDR2: SGHNT, YENEEA. The CDR3 runs to 14 residues. The CDR3 reads CASSLSGDSYEQYF. In nucleotides, the CDR3 is TGTGCCAGCAGCTTATCAGGAGACTCCTACGAGCAGTACTTC.

CDR3 amino acids: CATSRDKSLYEQYF. CDR3 DNA: TGTGCCACCAGCAGAGATAAATCCTTATACGAGCAGTACTTC. The chain links TRBV15 to TRBJ2-7; D is unclear. Germline values: CDR1 LNHNV, CDR2 YYDKDF (reference sequence). The CDR3 consists of 14 residues. V dropped 0 bases and J dropped 4 bases, with 10 bases sitting between them.

J is TRBJ2-3 and V is TRBV5-6; TRBD2 matches at 9 bases. The V segment lost 1 base and the J segment 0 bases; nucleotides outside the gene matches: 6. The CDR3 extends over 17 amino acids. The germline CDR1 and CDR2 sequences are SGHDT and YYEEEE. The CDR3 here is CASSLLLAGTSTDTQYF. Here the CDR3 DNA reads TGTGCCAGCAGCTTGCTGCTAGCGGGGACTAGCACAGATACGCAGTATTTT.

The chain employs TRBV10-3 and TRBJ2-7, with D perhaps being TRBD1 or TRBD2 (6 bases each). Trimming shortened V by 0 bases and J by 4 bases, and 13 bases separated the two germline ends. The CDR3 has 15 residues. Germline values: CDR1 ENHRY, CDR2 SYGVKD. DNA for the CDR3: TGTGCCATCAGTGAGTCTCGGAAGGGGGGTTACGAGCAGTACTTC. It specifies CAISESRKGGYEQYF.

The chain uses TRBV10-3 and TRBJ2-5; tentatively, D is TRBD1 (5 bases). CDR1 and CDR2 (germline): ENHRY, SYGVKD. The CDR3 consists of 15 residues. Trimming left V 0 bases short and J 3 bases short, with 11 bases between. The CDR3: CAISESTGPEETQYF. The CDR3 DNA is TGTGCCATCAGTGAGTCAACAGGACCTGAAGAGACCCAGTACTTC.

This chain joins TRBV5-4 and TRBJ1-5, with TRBD1 identical over 7 bases. Per the germline V gene, CDR1 is SGHNT and CDR2 is YYREEE (reference sequence). CDR3 length equals 16 residues. V shed 4 bases and J 4 bases; nucleotides not matched to a gene: 11. The CDR3 DNA reads as TGTGCCAGCAGCCCCTTCGACAGGGAACAAAATCAGCCCCAGCATTTT. Translated, it gives CASSPFDREQNQPQHF.

The chain carries TRBV18 and TRBJ2-6; D remains unclear. Germline V lookup: CDR1 KGHSH, CDR2 LQKENI. The ends were cut back, 7 bases at V and 2 bases at J, with 9 bases in the middle. The CDR3 spans 14 residues. The CDR3 DNA follows: TGTGCCAGCTTGTTCGATCCTGGGGCCAACGTCCTGACTTTC. Encoded protein: CASLFDPGANVLTF.

The V gene is TRBV18, the J gene TRBJ2-1, with D tentatively TRBD1 (5 bases). V lost 6 bases and J 0 bases, leaving 18 bases between the germline ends. There are 17 residues in the CDR3. CDR1 and CDR2 (germline): KGHSH, LQKENI. This CDR3 is CASSLGHTDSSYNEQFF. The CDR3 nucleotides read TGTGCCAGCTCCCTAGGACACACTGACAGCTCCTACAATGAGCAGTTCTTC.

The chain recombines TRBV4-3 with TRBJ2-5, with 13 bases lining up with TRBD2. CDR1 and CDR2 (germline): LGHNA, YSLEER. CDR3 length: 16 amino acids. V dropped 2 bases and J dropped 5; count of bases not matched to a gene: 5. Here the CDR3 DNA reads TGCGCCAGCAGCCAAACTAGCGGGAGGGCCGGGGAGACCCAGTACTTC. As protein: CASSQTSGRAGETQYF.